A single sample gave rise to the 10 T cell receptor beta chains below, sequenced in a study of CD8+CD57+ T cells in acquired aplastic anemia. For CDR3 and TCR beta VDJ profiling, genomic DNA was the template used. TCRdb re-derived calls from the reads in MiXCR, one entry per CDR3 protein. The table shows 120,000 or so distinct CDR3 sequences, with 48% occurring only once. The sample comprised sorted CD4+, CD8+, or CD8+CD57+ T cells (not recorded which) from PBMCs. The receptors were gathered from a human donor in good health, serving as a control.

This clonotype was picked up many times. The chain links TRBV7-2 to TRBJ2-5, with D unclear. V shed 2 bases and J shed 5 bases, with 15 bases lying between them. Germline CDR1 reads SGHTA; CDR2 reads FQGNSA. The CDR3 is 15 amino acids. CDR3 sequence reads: CASSLYGGLLETQYF. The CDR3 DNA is TGTGCCAGCAGCTTATATGGTGGGCTTTTGGAGACCCAGTACTTC.

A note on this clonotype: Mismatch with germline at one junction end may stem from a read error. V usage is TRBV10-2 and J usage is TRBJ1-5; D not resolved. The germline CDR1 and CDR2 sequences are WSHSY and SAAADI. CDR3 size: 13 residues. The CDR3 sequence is CASTNQENRPQHF. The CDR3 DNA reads TGCGCCAGCACAAATCAGGAGAATCGGCCCCAGCATTTC.

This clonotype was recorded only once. In nucleotides, the CDR3 is TGTGCCAGCATAAACAGGGTAACATACGAGCAGTACTTC. It yields the protein CASINRVTYEQYF. The genes are TRBV25-1 and TRBJ2-7, with D perhaps TRBD1 (6 bases). Looked up from germline, CDR1 is MGHDK and CDR2 is SYGVNS. The V and J ends lost 7 bases and 4 bases respectively, with 14 bases between them. The CDR3 loop spans 13 amino acids.

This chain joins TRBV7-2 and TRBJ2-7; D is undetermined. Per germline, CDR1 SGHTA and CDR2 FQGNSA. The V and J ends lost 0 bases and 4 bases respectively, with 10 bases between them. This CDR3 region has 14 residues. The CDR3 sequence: CASSLAKGQYEQYF. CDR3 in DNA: TGTGCCAGCAGCTTAGCGAAGGGCCAGTACGAGCAGTACTTC.

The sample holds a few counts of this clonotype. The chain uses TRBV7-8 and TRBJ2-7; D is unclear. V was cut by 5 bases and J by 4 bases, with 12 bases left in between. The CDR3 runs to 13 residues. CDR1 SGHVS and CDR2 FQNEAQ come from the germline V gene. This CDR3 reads CASSPRPTYEQYF. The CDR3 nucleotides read TGTGCCAGCAGCCCCCGCCCTACATACGAGCAGTACTTC. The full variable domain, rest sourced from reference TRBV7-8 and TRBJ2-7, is GAGVSQSPRYKVAKRGQDVALRCDPISGHVSLFWYQQALGQGPEFLTYFQNEAQLDKSGLPSDRFFAERPEGSVSTLKIQRTQQEDSAVYLCASSPRPTYEQYFGPGTRLTVT.

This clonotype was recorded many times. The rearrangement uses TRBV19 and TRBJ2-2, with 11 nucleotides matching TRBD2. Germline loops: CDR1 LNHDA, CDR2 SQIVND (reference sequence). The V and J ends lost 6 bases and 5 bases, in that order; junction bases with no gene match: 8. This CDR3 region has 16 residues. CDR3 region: CASSQTSGGFTGELFF. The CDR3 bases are TGTGCCAGTAGCCAAACTAGCGGGGGCTTTACCGGGGAGCTGTTTTTT.

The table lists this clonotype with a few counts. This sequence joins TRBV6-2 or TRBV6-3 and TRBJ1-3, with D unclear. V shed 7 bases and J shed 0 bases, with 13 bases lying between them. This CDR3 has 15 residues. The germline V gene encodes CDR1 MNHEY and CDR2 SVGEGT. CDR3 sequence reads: CASIGSPSSGNTIYF. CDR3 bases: TGTGCCAGCATTGGGTCTCCGAGCTCTGGAAACACCATATATTTT.

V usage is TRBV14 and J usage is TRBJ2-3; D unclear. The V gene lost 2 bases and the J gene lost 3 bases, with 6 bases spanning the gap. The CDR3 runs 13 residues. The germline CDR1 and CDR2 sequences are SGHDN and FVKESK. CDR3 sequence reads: CASSQLKTDTQYF. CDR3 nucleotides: TGTGCCAGCAGCCAACTGAAGACAGATACGCAGTATTTT. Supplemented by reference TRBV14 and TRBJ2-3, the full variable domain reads EAGVTQFPSHSVIEKGQTVTLRCDPISGHDNLYWYRRVMGKEIKFLLHFVKESKQDESGMPNNRFLAERTGGTYSTLKVQPAELEDSGVYFCASSQLKTDTQYFGPGTRLTVL.

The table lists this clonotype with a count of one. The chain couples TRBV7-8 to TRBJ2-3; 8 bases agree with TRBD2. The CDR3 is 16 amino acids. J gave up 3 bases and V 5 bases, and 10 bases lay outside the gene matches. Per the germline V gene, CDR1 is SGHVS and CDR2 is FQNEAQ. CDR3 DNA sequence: TGTGCCAGCAGCCGAAGAAGTAGCGGGGAAACAGATACGCAGTATTTT. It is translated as CASSRRSSGETDTQYF.

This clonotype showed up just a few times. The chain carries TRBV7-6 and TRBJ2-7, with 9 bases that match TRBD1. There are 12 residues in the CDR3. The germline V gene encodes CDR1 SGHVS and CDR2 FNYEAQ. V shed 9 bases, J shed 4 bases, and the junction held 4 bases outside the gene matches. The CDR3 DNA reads TGTGCCAGTGGGACAGGGCCTTACGAGCAGTACTTC. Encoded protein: CASGTGPYEQYF.